This T cell receptor beta chain was recorded in a study of blood T cell repertoires in COVID-19. The CDR3 runs 10 residues. Germline V gene lookup returns CDR1 SEHNR and CDR2 FQNEAQ (reference sequence). The data were produced by immunoSEQ multiplex PCR, yet TCRdb's version contains in-frame clones alone and is incomplete. The sample yields 55,000 to 85,000 clones, around 87% seen once. The clonotype originates from a woman under 30 with acute or convalescent COVID-19. Sequencing was done on a sample of peripheral blood. The gene calls are TRBV7-9 and TRBJ2-7, with D possibly matching TRBD2 (6 bases). CDR3: CVGGAYEQYF. CDR3 nucleotides: TGTGTTGGAGGGGCCTACGAGCAGTACTTC.